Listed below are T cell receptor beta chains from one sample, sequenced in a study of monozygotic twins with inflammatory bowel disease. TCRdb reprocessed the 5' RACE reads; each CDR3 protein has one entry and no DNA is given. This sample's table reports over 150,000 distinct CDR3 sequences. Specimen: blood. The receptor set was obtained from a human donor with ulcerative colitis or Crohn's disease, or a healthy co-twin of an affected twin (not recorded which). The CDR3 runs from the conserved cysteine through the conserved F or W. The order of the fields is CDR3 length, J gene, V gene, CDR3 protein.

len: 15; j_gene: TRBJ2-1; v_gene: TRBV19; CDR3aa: CASSLSGVSYNEQFF
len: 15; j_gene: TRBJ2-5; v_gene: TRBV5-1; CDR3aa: CASFVRSGFQETQYF
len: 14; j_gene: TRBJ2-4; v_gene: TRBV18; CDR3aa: CASSPRDRGNIQYF
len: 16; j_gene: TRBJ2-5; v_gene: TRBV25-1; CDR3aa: CASTSEVGGQEETQYF
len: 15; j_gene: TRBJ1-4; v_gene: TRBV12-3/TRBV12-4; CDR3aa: CASSPSGGTNEKLFF
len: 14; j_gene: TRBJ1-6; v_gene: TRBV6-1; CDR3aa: CASNPGPPWSHLHF
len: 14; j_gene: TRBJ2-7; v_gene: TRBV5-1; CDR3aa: CASSSGLAFPEQYF
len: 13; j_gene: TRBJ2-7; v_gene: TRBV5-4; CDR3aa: CASSLGEGYEQYF
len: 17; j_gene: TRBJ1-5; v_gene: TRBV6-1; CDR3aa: CASSKHQQQRGNQPQHF
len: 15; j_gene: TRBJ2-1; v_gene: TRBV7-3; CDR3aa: CASSLSPDRFDEQFF